The 3 T cell receptor beta chains below come from one sample, sequenced in a study of cytomegalovirus exposure and HLA in healthy donors. Primers: 60 Vbeta forward and 13 Jbeta reverse. Repertoires were generated with immunoSEQ multiplex PCR, while TCRdb's copy carries only in-frame clones and drops some. The sample consists of roughly 150,000 clones, 70% to 85% of them appearing once. The material sequenced was PBMCs. These receptors all come from a man between 40 and 49 years old in good health and CMV-seropositive.

The rearrangement links TRBV29-1 to TRBJ2-7; 9 nucleotides agree with TRBD1. CDR1 is SQVTM, CDR2 ANQGSEA, per germline. The CDR3 has 13 residues. The V and J ends lost 6 bases and 5 bases, in that order; junction bases with no gene match: 8. In DNA, the CDR3 is TGCAGCGTCGGGACAGGGAGGTGGGACGAGCAGTACTTC. Translating it yields CSVGTGRWDEQYF.

As concerns this clone: Other DNA sequences of this sample code for an identical CDR3. The chain employs TRBV9 and TRBJ2-7; 8 nucleotides line up with TRBD2. CDR1 is SGDLS and CDR2 is YYNGEE in the germline V gene. Unmatched junction bases numbered 3, after V lost 1 base and J lost 3 bases. This CDR3 has 14 amino acids. The CDR3: CASSVTSGSYEQYF. CDR3 DNA: TGTGCCAGCAGCGTAACAAGCGGGAGCTACGAGCAGTACTTC. Full variable domain (remainder filled in from reference TRBV9 and TRBJ2-7): DSGVTQTPKHLITATGQRVTLRCSPRSGDLSVYWYQQSLDQGLQFLIQYYNGEERAKGNILERFSAQQFPDLHSELNLSSLELGDSALYFCASSVTSGSYEQYFGPGTRLTVT.

There are a few counts of this clone. The V call is TRBV7-9, the J call TRBJ2-1; D not resolved. The V gene lost 3 bases and the J gene lost 0 bases, with 9 bases spanning the gap. Germline V gene data show CDR1 as SEHNR and CDR2 as FQNEAQ (reference sequence). CDR3 length equals 15 residues. CDR3 loop: CASSFPPSSYNEQFF. DNA of the CDR3: TGTGCCAGCAGCTTTCCTCCCAGCTCCTACAATGAGCAGTTCTTC.